What follows are 26 T cell receptor beta chains derived from one specimen sequenced in a study of PD-1 blockade in classical Hodgkin lymphoma. TCRdb's table, derived via immunoSEQ multiplex PCR, lists solely in-frame clones and lacks some. This sample carries about 96,000 clones, 93% of them seen once, and the ten largest clones take approximately 2%. Time point indicated: cycle 4 day 1 (C4D1), after less than seven weeks of nivolumab. Autologous stem cell transplantation was followed by relapse in every patient, and brentuximab vedotin exposure varied. The specimen was peripheral blood mononuclear cells (PBMCs), collected before the fourth cycle of nivolumab. Receptors originate from a human donor with classical Hodgkin lymphoma.

The chain combines TRBV11-2 with TRBJ1-1; unclear D gene. The CDR3 consists of 16 residues. The germline V gene has CDR1 SGHAT and CDR2 FQNNGV. The ends were cut back, 6 bases at V and 4 bases at J, with 21 bases in the middle. This chain's CDR3 is CASRNRPGWHGTEAFF. CDR3 DNA sequence: TGTGCCAGCAGAAATAGGCCGGGATGGCATGGCACTGAAGCTTTCTTT.

This chain connects TRBV5-6 to TRBJ2-1; TRBD2 matches at 12 bases. CDR1 is SGHDT and CDR2 is YYEEEE in the germline V gene. With V trimmed by 4 bases and J by 3 bases, 5 bases remained unmatched. The CDR3 runs 16 residues. CDR3 nucleotides: TGTGCCAGCAGCCCCGGACTAGCGGGATACTACAATGAGCAGTTCTTC. It encodes CASSPGLAGYYNEQFF.

This chain joins TRBV2 and TRBJ2-7; D is undetermined. V lost 8 bases and J 3 bases, leaving 11 bases between the germline ends. CDR3 length equals 12 residues. Germline V lookup: CDR1 SNHLY, CDR2 FYNNEI. The CDR3 is CASEWDRYEQYF. Written as DNA, the CDR3 is TGTGCCAGCGAGTGGGATCGCTACGAGCAGTACTTC.

The gene calls are TRBV23-1 and TRBJ2-6; 10 nucleotides align to TRBD1. TRBV23-1 is placed among ORFs of uncertain function. This CDR3 has 21 residues. Unmatched junction bases numbered 11, after V lost 0 bases and J lost 0 bases. This CDR3 is CASSQSNYPGQGGSGANVLTF. CDR3 bases: TGCGCCAGCAGTCAATCTAACTATCCCGGACAGGGGGGCTCTGGGGCCAACGTCCTGACTTTC.

With regard to this clone: The sample holds other DNA sequences that translate to the same CDR3. The V gene is TRBV30, the J gene TRBJ2-7; 7 positions agree with TRBD1. The CDR3 loop spans 12 amino acids. J was trimmed by 4 bases and V by 0 bases; bases with no gene match: 0. Germline values: CDR1 GTSNPN, CDR2 SVGIG (reference sequence). The CDR3 DNA reads TGTGCCTGGAGTGTACAGGGGTACGAGCAGTACTTC. Its protein is CAWSVQGYEQYF.

V is TRBV7-2 and J is TRBJ1-1, with D unclear. The CDR3 length is 12 residues. From germline, CDR1 is SGHTA and CDR2 FQGNSA. With 4 bases removed from V and 1 base from J, the gap between germline ends came to 4 bases. CDR3 protein: CASSSWNTEAFF. The CDR3 coding sequence is TGTGCCAGCAGCTCTTGGAACACTGAAGCTTTCTTT.

The chain employs TRBV19 and TRBJ2-1; the match to TRBD2 covers 14 bases. CDR1 LNHDA and CDR2 SQIVND come from the germline V gene (reference sequence). The CDR3 is 16 residues long. Trimming cost V 3 bases and J 10 bases; bases outside gene matches: 8. The CDR3 DNA is TGTGCCAGTAGTATCAGACTAGCGGGAGGGCCTTGGGAGCAGTTCTTC. It translates to CASSIRLAGGPWEQFF. The entire variable domain, with the rest obtained from reference TRBV19 and TRBJ2-1, is as follows: DGGITQSPKYLFRKEGQNVTLSCEQNLNHDAMYWYRQDPGQGLRLIYYSQIVNDFQKGDIAEGYSVSREKKESFPLTVTSAQKNPTAFYLCASSIRLAGGPWEQFFGPGTRLTVL.

The chain links TRBV5-1 to TRBJ2-2; TRBD2 matches at 7 bases. The length of the CDR3 is 16 residues. With 6 bases clipped from V and 4 bases from J, the junction kept 12 bases outside the gene matches. Looked up from germline, CDR1 is SGHRS and CDR2 is YFSETQ. The CDR3 region is CASIGGRSTGTGELFF. In nucleotides, the CDR3 is TGCGCCAGCATTGGCGGGAGAAGTACGGGCACCGGGGAGCTGTTTTTT. The complete variable domain, with remaining parts taken from reference TRBV5-1 and TRBJ2-2, reads KAGVTQTPRYLIKTRGQQVTLSCSPISGHRSVSWYQQTPGQGLQFLFEYFSETQRNKGNFPGRFSGRQFSNSRSEMNVSTLELGDSALYLCASIGGRSTGTGELFFGEGSRLTVL.

The J gene is TRBJ1-1, the V gene TRBV19, with TRBD1 matching over 9 bases. Unmatched junction bases numbered 10, after V lost 5 bases and J lost 3 bases. The germline V gene has CDR1 LNHDA and CDR2 SQIVND (reference sequence). CDR3 length: 16 amino acids. The CDR3 sequence: CASSSRTGEVDTEAFF. In DNA form, the CDR3 reads TGTGCCAGTAGTTCCCGGACAGGGGAGGTGGACACTGAAGCTTTCTTT.

The chain joins TRBV2 to TRBJ2-2, with a weak D call TRBD1 (7 bases). Trimming shortened V by 7 bases and J by 4 bases, and 10 bases separated the two germline ends. The germline gives CDR1 SNHLY, CDR2 FYNNEI. The CDR3 is made up of 13 amino acids. CDR3 coding DNA: TGTGCCAGCACAGGGGGGTCCACCGGGGAGCTGTTTTTT. It specifies CASTGGSTGELFF.

V gene TRBV10-1 combines with J gene TRBJ2-7, with D unclear. This CDR3 contains 14 residues. Trimming removed 3 bases at V and 0 bases at J, with 9 bases between. Germline lookup yields CDR1 WNHNN and CDR2 SYGVQD (reference sequence). CDR3 DNA sequence: TGCGCCAGCAGTGAATTGCGGAACTCCTACGAGCAGTACTTC. The encoded protein is CASSELRNSYEQYF.

This chain uses TRBV4-2 with TRBJ2-7; D possibly corresponds to TRBD1 (5 bases). CDR1 LGHNA and CDR2 YNFKEQ come from the germline V gene. The CDR3 loop spans 14 amino acids. V lost 0 bases and J 6 bases, leaving 12 bases between the germline ends. The CDR3 nucleotides are TGTGCCAGCAGCCAAGACTTCGTCACAGGCGAGCAGTACTTC. It yields the protein CASSQDFVTGEQYF.

This chain connects TRBV9 to TRBJ2-7; the match to TRBD2 covers 7 bases. The CDR3 is 13 amino acids. The J segment lost 2 bases and the V segment lost 4 bases, leaving 3 bases of the junction unmatched. Germline values: CDR1 SGDLS, CDR2 YYNGEE. CDR3 sequence reads: CASSPRGAYEQYF. DNA of the CDR3: TGTGCCAGCAGCCCCCGGGGGGCCTACGAGCAGTACTTC.

This rearrangement joins TRBV10-2 to TRBJ1-1, with D hard to call. The CDR3 consists of 16 residues. Looked up from germline, CDR1 is WSHSY and CDR2 is SAAADI. Trimming pared 6 bases from V and 4 bases from J, leaving 21 bases between. CDR3 sequence (DNA): TGCGCCAGCAGGTTCGATACTGCAAGGTGGGGCACTGAAGCTTTCTTT. Amino acid sequence: CASRFDTARWGTEAFF.

The chain combines TRBV4-1 with TRBJ2-5; D not resolved. CDR1 is MGHRA, CDR2 YSYEKL, per germline. Trimming stripped 0 bases from V and 5 bases from J, with 10 bases between. This CDR3 has 14 residues. The CDR3 region has the DNA TGCGCCAGCAGCCAAGATCGATTGGGCGAGACCCAGTACTTC. As protein: CASSQDRLGETQYF.

The chain combines TRBV27 with TRBJ1-2; D remains unclear. V lost 3 bases and J 2 bases, leaving 13 bases between the germline ends. The CDR3 totals 15 residues. CDR1 is MNHEY and CDR2 is SMNVEV in the germline V gene (reference sequence). CDR3 amino acids: CASSFFSERNYGYTF. In nucleotides, the CDR3 is TGTGCCAGCAGTTTTTTCTCCGAGAGGAACTATGGCTACACCTTC.

The chain employs TRBV7-9 and TRBJ1-1; the D gene is possibly TRBD1 (5 bases). The CDR3 has 14 amino acids. Trimming stripped 8 bases from V and 1 base from J, with 14 bases between. Germline V gives CDR1 SEHNR, CDR2 FQNEAQ (reference sequence). The CDR3 nucleotides are TGTGCCAGCGTTCTCGGGACGGGGAACACTGAAGCTTTCTTT. Its translation: CASVLGTGNTEAFF.

The chain carries TRBV5-4 and TRBJ2-3, with D perhaps matching TRBD1 (7 bases). The V end was cut by 3 bases, the J end by 6 bases, with 14 bases between. CDR1 is SGHNT and CDR2 is YYREEE in the germline V gene (reference sequence). The CDR3 spans 14 residues. As DNA, the CDR3 is TGTGCCAGCAGCTCGTCAGGGGGGATCGATACGCAGTATTTT. Its protein product is CASSSSGGIDTQYF. Variable domain in full (rest from reference TRBV5-4 and TRBJ2-3): ETGVTQSPTHLIKTRGQQVTLRCSSQSGHNTVSWYQQALGQGPQFIFQYYREEENGRGNFPPRFSGLQFPNYSSELNVNALELDDSALYLCASSSSGGIDTQYFGPGTRLTVL.

V gene TRBV27 combines with J gene TRBJ2-7, with D maybe TRBD2 (5 bases). This CDR3 spans 14 amino acids. Germline-derived CDR1 and CDR2 are MNHEY and SMNVEV (reference sequence). The V end was cut by 3 bases, the J end by 1 base, with 10 bases between. The CDR3 sequence: CASSFAGLSYEQYF. The CDR3 region has the DNA TGTGCCAGCAGTTTCGCGGGCCTTTCCTACGAGCAGTACTTC.

The V call is TRBV2, the J call TRBJ2-1; D remains unclear. The germline gives CDR1 SNHLY, CDR2 FYNNEI. V lost 2 bases and J lost 0, with 8 bases in between. The CDR3 contains 15 residues. CDR3 coding DNA: TGTGCCAGCAGTGAACAGCGCCGCTCCTACAATGAGCAGTTCTTC. It codes for CASSEQRRSYNEQFF.

J is TRBJ2-1 and V is TRBV7-6; 10 bases fit TRBD1. V shed 3 bases and J 6 bases; nucleotides not matched to a gene: 5. Looked up from germline, CDR1 is SGHVS and CDR2 is FNYEAQ. This CDR3 has 15 residues. CDR3 sequence reads: CASSFQTGGVNEQFF. CDR3 in DNA: TGTGCCAGCAGCTTCCAGACAGGGGGCGTCAATGAGCAGTTCTTC.

The chain uses TRBV11-3 and TRBJ2-7, with D unresolved. The CDR3 totals 13 residues. Germline assignment: CDR1 SGHNT and CDR2 YENEEA. The V end was cut by 2 bases, the J end by 6 bases, with 11 bases between. CDR3 nucleotide sequence: TGTGCCAGCAGCTTATTGACGGCCGGCGAGCAGTACTTC. It encodes CASSLLTAGEQYF. Filled out from reference TRBV11-3 and TRBJ2-7, the complete variable domain reads EAGVVQSPRYKIIEKKQPVAFWCNPISGHNTLYWYLQNLGQGPELLIRYENEEAVDDSQLPKDRFSAERLKGVDSTLKIQPAELGDSAVYLCASSLLTAGEQYFGPGTRLTVT.

The genes are TRBV6-1 and TRBJ2-7, with 10 bases fitting TRBD1. V lost 2 bases and J lost 4; bases outside the gene matches: 5. The V gene's germline CDR1 is MNHNS and CDR2 SASEGT. This CDR3 comprises 15 residues. The CDR3 nucleotides read TGTGCCAGCAGTGAATGGGACAGGGGCGCTTACGAGCAGTACTTC. Amino acid sequence: CASSEWDRGAYEQYF.

V and J are TRBV6-1 and TRBJ1-5, with 9 positions matching TRBD1. CDR1 is MNHNS and CDR2 is SASEGT in the germline V gene. The CDR3 covers 15 residues. V was clipped by 4 bases and J by 3 bases; unmatched bases: 4. The CDR3 DNA follows: TGTGCCAGCAGTGTTACAGGGGGCGTCAATCAGCCCCAGCATTTT. Protein: CASSVTGGVNQPQHF.

For the CDR3, the DNA is TGCGCCAGCAGCTTGGTCGGGGGGCTCGCTGAAGCTTTCTTT. Translating gives CASSLVGGLAEAFF. The rearrangement uses TRBV5-1 and TRBJ1-1; weak D call: TRBD1 (6 bases). Per the germline V gene, CDR1 is SGHRS and CDR2 is YFSETQ. With 0 bases removed from V and 6 bases from J, the gap between germline ends came to 12 bases. The CDR3 is made up of 14 amino acids.

This rearrangement joins TRBV27 to TRBJ1-2; D is undetermined. V was trimmed by 2 bases and J by 0 bases, leaving 7 bases between them. The CDR3 extends over 14 amino acids. The V gene's germline CDR1 is MNHEY and CDR2 SMNVEV (reference sequence). DNA of the CDR3: TGTGCCAGCAGTTTACGCCAGACTAACTATGGCTACACCTTC. The encoded protein is CASSLRQTNYGYTF.